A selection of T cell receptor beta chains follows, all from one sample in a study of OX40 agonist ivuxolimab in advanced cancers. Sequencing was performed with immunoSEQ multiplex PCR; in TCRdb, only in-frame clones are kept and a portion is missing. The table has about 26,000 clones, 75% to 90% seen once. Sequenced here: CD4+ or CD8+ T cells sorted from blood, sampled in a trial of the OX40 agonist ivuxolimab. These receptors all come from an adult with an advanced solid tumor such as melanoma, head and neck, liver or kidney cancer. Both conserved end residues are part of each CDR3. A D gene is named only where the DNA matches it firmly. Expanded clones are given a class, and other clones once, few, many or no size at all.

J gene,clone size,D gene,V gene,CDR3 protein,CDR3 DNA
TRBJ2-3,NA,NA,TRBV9,CASSVVSQGGDTQYF,TGTGCCAGCAGCGTAGTATCACAGGGAGGAGATACGCAGTATTTT
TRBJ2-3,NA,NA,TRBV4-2,CASGLPGGGYGADTQYF,TGTGCCAGCGGTCTCCCGGGCGGGGGCTACGGAGCAGATACGCAGTATTTT
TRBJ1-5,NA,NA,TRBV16,CASSQSMGTRNQPQHF,TGTGCCAGCAGCCAATCGATGGGAACGCGCAATCAGCCCCAGCATTTT
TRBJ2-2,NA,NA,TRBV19,CASSRYTGELFF,TGTGCCAGTAGTAGGTACACCGGGGAGCTGTTTTTT
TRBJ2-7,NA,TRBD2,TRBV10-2,CASSSGLAGVSSYEQYF,TGCGCCAGCAGTAGCGGACTAGCGGGAGTCTCCTCCTACGAGCAGTACTTC
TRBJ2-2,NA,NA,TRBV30,CALIRLANTGELFF,TGTGCCTTGATACGACTGGCCAACACCGGGGAGCTGTTTTTT
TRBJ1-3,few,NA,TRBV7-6,CASSLGADDRSGNTIYF,TGTGCCAGCAGCTTAGGTGCAGATGACCGCTCTGGAAACACCATATATTTT
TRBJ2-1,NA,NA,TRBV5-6,CASSLRTDYNEQFF,TGTGCCAGCAGCTTACGGACCGATTACAATGAGCAGTTCTTC
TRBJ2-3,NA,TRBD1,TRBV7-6,CASSSEATGQSTDTQYF,TGTGCCAGCAGCTCAGAAGCTACGGGACAGTCCACAGATACGCAGTATTTT
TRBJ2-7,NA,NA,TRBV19,CASTSGAGSYEQYF,TGTGCCAGTACCTCCGGGGCGGGTTCCTACGAGCAGTACTTC
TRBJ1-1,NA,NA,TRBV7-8,CASISVGDYKGTEAFF,TGTGCCAGCATATCGGTCGGGGACTACAAGGGCACTGAAGCTTTCTTT
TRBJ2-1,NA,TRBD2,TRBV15,CATSMTSGRMDEQFF,TGTGCCACCAGCATGACTAGCGGGAGAATGGATGAGCAGTTCTTC
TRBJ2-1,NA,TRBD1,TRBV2,CASSFAPGGHNEQFF,TGTGCCAGCAGTTTTGCTCCAGGGGGCCACAATGAGCAGTTCTTC
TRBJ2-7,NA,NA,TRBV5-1,CASSLLAEANEQYF,TGCGCCAGCAGCTTGTTGGCGGAAGCCAACGAGCAGTACTTC
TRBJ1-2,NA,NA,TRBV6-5,CASSYGGRRGYTF,TGTGCCAGCAGCTACGGGGGGAGACGAGGCTACACCTTC
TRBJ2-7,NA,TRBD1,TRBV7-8,CASTLEAGQGVHEQSF,TGTGCCAGCACCTTAGAGGCGGGTCAGGGGGTCCACGAGCAGTCCTTC
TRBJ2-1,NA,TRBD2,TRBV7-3,CASSLGFLADNEQFF,TGTGCCAGCAGCTTAGGATTTCTAGCGGACAATGAGCAGTTCTTC
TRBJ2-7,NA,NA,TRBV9,CASSDGMPRSEQYF,TGTGCCAGCAGCGACGGGATGCCCCGTTCGGAGCAGTACTTC
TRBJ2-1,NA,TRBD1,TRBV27,CASSDRGLYNEQFF,TGTGCCAGCAGTGACAGGGGACTCTACAATGAGCAGTTCTTC
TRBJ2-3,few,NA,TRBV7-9,CASSVTADTQYF,TGTGCCAGCAGCGTAACAGCGGATACGCAGTATTTT
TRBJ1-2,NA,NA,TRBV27,CASSLTFNYGYTF,TGTGCCAGCAGTTTGACCTTTAACTATGGCTACACCTTC
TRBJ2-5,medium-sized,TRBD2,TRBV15,CATSTRGEETQYF,TGTGCCACCAGCACACGGGGGGAAGAGACCCAGTACTTC
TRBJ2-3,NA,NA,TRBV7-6,CASSLDPRTDTQYF,TGTGCCAGCAGCTTAGATCCGCGGACAGATACGCAGTATTTT
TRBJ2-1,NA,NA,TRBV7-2,CASSLVGHLPTYNEQFF,TGTGCCAGCAGCTTAGTGGGACATCTACCAACCTACAATGAGCAGTTCTTC
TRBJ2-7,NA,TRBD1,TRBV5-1,CASSNGQAPYEQYF,TGCGCCAGCAGCAACGGACAGGCCCCTTACGAGCAGTACTTC
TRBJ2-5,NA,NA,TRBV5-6,CASSFGETQYF,TGTGCCAGCAGCTTTGGGGAGACCCAGTACTTC
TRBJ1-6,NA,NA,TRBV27,CASSSLQGSYNSPLHF,TGTGCCAGCAGTTCACTACAGGGCTCCTATAATTCACCCCTCCACTTT
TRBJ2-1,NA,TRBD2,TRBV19,CASSILAGTNEQFF,TGTGCCAGTAGTATACTAGCGGGAACTAATGAGCAGTTCTTC
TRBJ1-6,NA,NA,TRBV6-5,CASSYAGDNSPLHF,TGTGCCAGCAGTTACGCGGGGGATAATTCACCCCTCCACTTT
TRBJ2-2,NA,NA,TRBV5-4,CASSQEGGTGELFF,TGTGCCAGCAGCCAAGAGGGCGGCACCGGGGAGCTGTTTTTT
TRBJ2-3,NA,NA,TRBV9,CASSVDGGAASTDTQYF,TGTGCCAGCAGCGTAGATGGCGGGGCAGCTAGCACAGATACGCAGTATTTT
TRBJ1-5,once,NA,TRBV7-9,CASSSIMDDQPQHF,TGTGCCAGCAGCTCAATCATGGACGATCAGCCCCAGCATTTT
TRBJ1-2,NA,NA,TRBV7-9,CASSNAGTYGYTF,TGTGCCAGCAGCAACGCAGGGACCTATGGCTACACCTTC
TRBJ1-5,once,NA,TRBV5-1,CASSEYSNQPQHF,TGCGCCAGCTCCGAATATAGCAATCAGCCCCAGCATTTT
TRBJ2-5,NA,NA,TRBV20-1,CSARGSETQYF,TGCAGTGCTAGAGGCTCTGAGACCCAGTACTTC
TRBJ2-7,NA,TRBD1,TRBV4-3,CASSYWTGSEQYF,TGCGCCAGCAGCTATTGGACAGGGAGCGAGCAGTACTTC
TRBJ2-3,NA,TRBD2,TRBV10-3,CAISEKGLATRTDTQYF,TGTGCCATCAGTGAGAAAGGACTAGCTACTCGCACAGATACGCAGTATTTT
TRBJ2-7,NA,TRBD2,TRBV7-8,CASSLAGLAGSLSYEQYF,TGTGCCAGCAGCTTAGCAGGACTAGCGGGGTCCCTTTCCTACGAGCAGTACTTC
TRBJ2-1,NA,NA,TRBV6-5,CASRNRTNEQFF,TGTGCCAGCAGAAACAGAACTAATGAGCAGTTCTTC
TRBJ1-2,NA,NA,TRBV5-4,CASSQLDSEYLDGYTF,TGCGCCAGCAGCCAACTTGACAGCGAATATTTAGATGGCTACACCTTC